The 12 T cell receptor beta chains listed next were all sequenced from one sample in a study of siplizumab effects on memory and regulatory T cells. The repertoire was sequenced with immunoSEQ multiplex PCR; TCRdb's copy has only in-frame clones and lacks some. The table records approximately 58,000 clones, approximately 95% of them present only once. Sample: CD8+ T cells sorted from blood. These receptors came from a human donor in good health.

The CDR3 bases are TGTGCCAGCAGTTGGACCGAGCAGTTCTTC. Translated, it gives CASSWTEQFF. The chain recombines TRBV2 with TRBJ2-1, with D unclear. The length of the CDR3 is 10 residues. Germline CDR1 is SNHLY and CDR2 is FYNNEI. V gave up 5 bases and J gave up 10 bases, with 6 bases separating them.

The genes are TRBV7-3 and TRBJ2-2; a weak D match, TRBD2 (6 bases). CDR1 is SGHTA, CDR2 FQGTGA, per germline. The V gene lost 5 bases and the J gene lost 5 bases, with 18 bases spanning the gap. This CDR3 region has 16 residues. The CDR3, as DNA: TGTGCCAGCAGCCCGCCGGGGTCCCGGGGGACCGGGGAGCTGTTTTTT. Translating gives CASSPPGSRGTGELFF.

The genes are TRBV2 and TRBJ2-5, with 10 positions matching TRBD2. Germline loops: CDR1 SNHLY, CDR2 FYNNEI. V dropped 3 bases and J dropped 1; count of bases not matched to a gene: 11. This CDR3 region has 18 residues. In nucleotides, the CDR3 is TGTGCCAGCAGTGAGGGGGCAACTAGCGGGGCTTTCCAAGAGACCCAGTACTTC. It is translated as CASSEGATSGAFQETQYF.

Only one count was recorded for this clone. The chain has TRBV2 and TRBJ2-7; 9 bases line up with TRBD2. The J segment lost 2 bases and the V segment lost 4 bases, leaving 9 bases of the junction unmatched. Germline-derived CDR1 and CDR2 are SNHLY and FYNNEI. The CDR3 is 16 amino acids. This chain's CDR3 is CASSGSLTSGTYEQYF. The CDR3 nucleotides read TGTGCCAGCAGTGGGTCCCTGACTAGCGGAACCTACGAGCAGTACTTC.

This CDR3 is CASRLNSLAANTGELFF. As DNA, the CDR3 is TGTGCCAGCAGACTGAACTCTCTTGCGGCAAACACCGGGGAGCTGTTTTTT. This chain uses TRBV27 with TRBJ2-2; unclear D gene. Germline lookup yields CDR1 MNHEY and CDR2 SMNVEV (reference sequence). V lost 6 bases to trimming and J lost 2 bases, with 19 bases between them. The CDR3 runs to 17 residues.

The chain links TRBV9 to TRBJ2-7; D remains unclear. Deletions cut 6 bases from V and 2 bases from J, with 15 bases between. CDR3 length equals 14 residues. Germline lookup yields CDR1 SGDLS and CDR2 YYNGEE. CDR3 sequence (DNA): TGTGCCAGCATCCGAGAGATCGTGACCTACGAGCAGTACTTC. Its protein is CASIREIVTYEQYF.

This chain connects TRBV29-1 to TRBJ2-7, with D possibly matching TRBD2 (5 bases). Germline values: CDR1 SQVTM, CDR2 ANQGSEA. The CDR3 runs to 13 residues. Deletions cut 5 bases from V and 2 bases from J, with 13 bases between. This CDR3 is CSVIQTITYEQYF. CDR3 in DNA: TGCAGCGTTATCCAGACTATCACCTACGAGCAGTACTTC.

The chain employs TRBV5-8 and TRBJ2-1, with D unresolved. There are 12 residues in the CDR3. The V gene lost 4 bases and the J gene lost 7 bases, with 9 bases spanning the gap. CDR1 SGHTS and CDR2 YDEGEE come from the germline V gene. The CDR3 sequence: CASSLSSNEQFF. The CDR3 DNA follows: TGTGCCAGCAGCCTTAGCAGTAATGAGCAGTTCTTC.

CDR3 bases: TGTGCCAGCAGTTTTAGGGACAGGGATGTAGATACGCAGTATTTT. Protein: CASSFRDRDVDTQYF. The gene calls are TRBV28 and TRBJ2-3; TRBD1 aligns across 9 bases. The V and J ends lost 3 bases and 5 bases, in that order; junction bases with no gene match: 6. The CDR3 has 15 residues. CDR1 is MDHEN, CDR2 SYDVKM, per germline.

This chain connects TRBV28 to TRBJ2-7; D is possibly TRBD1 (5 bases). From germline, CDR1 is MDHEN and CDR2 SYDVKM. The CDR3 contains 16 residues. Deletions cut 3 bases from V and 0 bases from J, with 15 bases between. In nucleotides, the CDR3 is TGTGCCAGCAGTTTCGCCAACAGGATGAGCTCCTACGAGCAGTACTTC. Residues: CASSFANRMSSYEQYF. Supplemented by reference TRBV28 and TRBJ2-7, the full variable domain reads DVKVTQSSRYLVKRTGEKVFLECVQDMDHENMFWYRQDPGLGLRLIYFSYDVKMKEKGDIPEGYSVSREKKERFSLILESASTNQTSMYLCASSFANRMSSYEQYFGPGTRLTVT.

The gene calls are TRBV7-9 and TRBJ1-2; no clear D. Between the trimmed V and J ends, which lost 7 bases and 7 bases, there was a span of 10 bases. The CDR3 is 11 residues long. Germline lookup yields CDR1 SEHNR and CDR2 FQNEAQ (reference sequence). The CDR3 sequence is CASTRGPGYTF. In nucleotides, the CDR3 is TGTGCCAGCACCCGCGGCCCTGGCTACACCTTC.

V is TRBV5-1 and J is TRBJ2-7; a weak D match, TRBD2 (5 bases). The germline V gene encodes CDR1 SGHRS and CDR2 YFSETQ. V was cut by 4 bases and J by 3 bases, with 11 bases left in between. The CDR3 is 13 amino acids. This CDR3 reads CASSPGIHYEQYF. The DNA of the CDR3 is TGCGCCAGCAGCCCCGGGATTCACTACGAGCAGTACTTC.